These T cell receptor beta chains were read from a single sample in a study of blood T cell repertoires in COVID-19. TCRdb's copy holds only in-frame clones and misses some; the assay was immunoSEQ multiplex PCR. The sample lists 120,000 or so clones, roughly 90% occurring once. Sequenced input: peripheral blood. Receptors originate from a man aged 50 or older with acute or convalescent COVID-19. CDR3s include the opening cysteine and the closing phenylalanine or tryptophan. D genes are given only for firm matches. For some rows the clone size is stated as once, few or many, or as a class when expanded; others skip it.

clone size,J gene,D gene,V gene,CDR3 protein,CDR3 DNA
NA,TRBJ2-3,NA,TRBV14,CASSPYTQFPDTQYF,TGTGCCAGCAGTCCCTATACCCAATTCCCAGATACGCAGTATTTT
NA,TRBJ2-3,TRBD2,TRBV4-3,CASSQGRWREIPDTQYF,TGCGCCAGCAGCCAAGGCCGCTGGCGGGAGATCCCAGATACGCAGTATTTT
NA,TRBJ1-1,NA,TRBV10-2,CASTQRGGTEAFF,TGCGCCAGCACCCAAAGGGGGGGCACTGAAGCTTTCTTT
once,TRBJ1-3,NA,TRBV9,CASSVGQLSGNTIYF,TGTGCCAGCAGCGTGGGGCAGCTCTCTGGAAACACCATATATTTT
NA,TRBJ2-7,TRBD2,TRBV7-8,CASGTSGTSYEQYF,TGTGCCAGCGGGACTAGCGGGACGAGCTACGAGCAGTACTTC
NA,TRBJ2-5,NA,TRBV19,CASSRGQWEETQYF,TGTGCCAGTAGCAGGGGCCAGTGGGAAGAGACCCAGTACTTC
few,TRBJ1-2,TRBD1,TRBV7-6,CASVAGTGANYGYTF,TGTGCCAGTGTCGCCGGGACAGGAGCTAACTATGGCTACACCTTC
NA,TRBJ1-1,NA,TRBV30,CAWSAPGMNTEAFF,TGTGCCTGGAGTGCCCCTGGCATGAACACTGAAGCTTTCTTT
NA,TRBJ2-2,TRBD1,TRBV30,CAWRRDRNTGELFF,TGTGCCTGGAGAAGGGACAGGAACACCGGGGAGCTGTTTTTT
NA,TRBJ1-1,NA,TRBV6-4,CASTIPKTKGVNTEAFF,TGTGCCAGCACCATTCCCAAAACCAAGGGGGTGAACACTGAAGCTTTCTTT
once,TRBJ1-3,TRBD1,TRBV30,CAWSTTGGRNTIYF,TGTGCCTGGAGTACCACAGGGGGTAGAAACACCATATATTTT
NA,TRBJ2-1,TRBD1,TRBV6-5,CASRITGAGSNEQFF,TGTGCCAGCAGGATAACAGGGGCCGGGTCCAATGAGCAGTTCTTC
once,TRBJ2-5,NA,TRBV19,CASSIAAGIETQYF,TGTGCCAGTAGTATAGCCGCAGGGATTGAGACCCAGTACTTC
NA,TRBJ2-2,TRBD2,TRBV27,CASSFRGSSGGELFF,TGTGCCAGCAGTTTCCGCGGGAGCTCCGGCGGGGAGCTGTTTTTT
NA,TRBJ2-2,TRBD1,TRBV5-3,CARSPGGANTGELFF,TGTGCCAGAAGCCCAGGGGGCGCGAACACCGGGGAGCTGTTTTTT
NA,TRBJ2-1,NA,TRBV9,CASSERVSSYNEQFF,TGTGCCAGCAGCGAGCGGGTCAGCTCCTACAATGAGCAGTTCTTC
NA,TRBJ2-5,TRBD2,TRBV30,CAWSSGRAQETQYF,TGTGCCTGGAGTAGCGGGAGAGCCCAGGAGACCCAGTACTTC
NA,TRBJ2-7,TRBD1,TRBV19,CASSITGAEQYF,TGTGCCAGTAGTATTACAGGGGCCGAGCAGTACTTC
NA,TRBJ1-3,NA,TRBV7-2,CASSLFSGSDSGNTIYF,TGTGCCAGCAGCTTATTTTCAGGGTCTGACTCTGGAAACACCATATATTTT
few,TRBJ2-7,NA,TRBV25-1,CASNRAGYEQYF,TGTGCCAGCAACAGGGCCGGATACGAGCAGTACTTC
NA,TRBJ1-2,TRBD1,TRBV2,CASIGDRDGYTF,TGTGCCAGCATCGGGGACAGGGATGGCTACACCTTC
NA,TRBJ2-3,TRBD1,TRBV29-1,CSVGDREDTQYF,TGCAGCGTTGGGGACAGGGAGGATACGCAGTATTTT
NA,TRBJ2-7,NA,TRBV5-1,CASSLLGYSYEQYF,TGCGCCAGCAGCTTGCTAGGATATTCCTACGAGCAGTACTTC
few,TRBJ2-3,TRBD2,TRBV5-1,CASKREGADTQYF,TGCGCCAGCAAGCGGGAGGGGGCAGATACGCAGTATTTT
NA,TRBJ2-1,TRBD2,TRBV18,CASSPRLAGLSSYNEQFF,TGTGCCAGCTCACCGCGGCTAGCGGGACTTTCCTCCTACAATGAGCAGTTCTTC
NA,TRBJ2-2,NA,TRBV30,CAWSDLGTANTGELFF,TGTGCCTGGAGTGACCTCGGGACTGCCAACACCGGGGAGCTGTTTTTT
NA,TRBJ2-7,TRBD1,TRBV4-3,CASSQATGTGISYEQYF,TGCGCCAGCAGCCAAGCTACCGGGACAGGGATCTCCTACGAGCAGTACTTC
NA,TRBJ2-7,NA,TRBV5-1,CASSLASGQLSREQYF,TGCGCCAGCAGCTTGGCATCCGGACAGCTCTCTCGCGAGCAGTACTTC
NA,TRBJ2-5,NA,TRBV5-1,CASFLGGGSQETQYF,TGCGCCAGCTTCTTGGGGGGCGGGAGTCAAGAGACCCAGTACTTC
NA,TRBJ2-7,NA,TRBV9,CASSVGLGSSYEQYF,TGTGCCAGCAGCGTAGGACTCGGGAGCTCCTACGAGCAGTACTTC
NA,TRBJ1-2,NA,TRBV30,CAWTPDSLYGYTF,TGTGCCTGGACCCCGGACAGCCTCTATGGCTACACCTTC
NA,TRBJ1-6,NA,TRBV12-3/TRBV12-4,CASSFSLNSPLHF,TGTGCCAGCAGTTTCAGTCTTAATTCACCCCTCCACTTT
few,TRBJ2-1,TRBD2,TRBV7-9,CASSSLGGGRYNEQFF,TGTGCCAGCAGCTCCCTCGGTGGCGGGAGGTACAATGAGCAGTTCTTC
NA,TRBJ1-5,NA,TRBV11-2,CASSLGQNQPQHF,TGTGCCAGCAGCTTAGGACAGAATCAGCCCCAGCATTTT
NA,TRBJ2-7,TRBD2,TRBV5-5,CASRLTSGGTYEQYF,TGTGCCAGCAGACTCACTAGCGGGGGAACCTACGAGCAGTACTTC
NA,TRBJ2-3,TRBD2,TRBV15,CATSSLAGGSDTQYF,TGTGCCACCAGCTCCCTAGCGGGAGGCTCAGATACGCAGTATTTT
NA,TRBJ1-3,NA,TRBV5-3,CARSRPGHSGNTIYF,TGTGCCAGAAGCCGCCCGGGACACTCTGGAAACACCATATATTTT
NA,TRBJ2-1,TRBD2,TRBV4-2,CASSQDGRVDNEQFF,TGTGCCAGCAGCCAAGATGGGAGGGTGGACAATGAGCAGTTCTTC
NA,TRBJ2-3,NA,TRBV16,CATTRGQTDTQYF,TGTGCCACCACCAGGGGTCAAACAGATACGCAGTATTTT
NA,TRBJ1-1,NA,TRBV11-2,CASSLDGVTEAFF,TGTGCCAGCAGCTTGGACGGGGTTACTGAAGCTTTCTTT
NA,TRBJ1-2,NA,TRBV24-1,CATSDWGDGYTF,TGTGCCACCAGTGATTGGGGCGATGGCTACACCTTC
NA,TRBJ2-2,TRBD1,TRBV7-2,CASSSPGQGLNTGELFF,TGTGCCAGCAGCTCCCCGGGACAGGGGCTGAACACCGGGGAGCTGTTTTTT
NA,TRBJ2-7,TRBD2,TRBV6-7,CASSAPAGTSGSVDEQYF,TGTGCCAGCAGCGCCCCCGCCGGGACTAGCGGGAGTGTGGACGAGCAGTACTTC
NA,TRBJ2-1,NA,TRBV6-5,CASSYSLQGPRNEQFF,TGTGCCAGCAGTTACTCGTTACAGGGTCCCCGAAATGAGCAGTTCTTC
NA,TRBJ2-1,NA,TRBV11-2,CASSLALRLNRRKDDEQFF,TGTGCCAGCAGCTTAGCCCTTAGGTTAAACAGGCGAAAAGACGATGAGCAGTTCTTC
NA,TRBJ2-5,TRBD1,TRBV3-1/TRBV3-2,CASSQRTGFQETQYF,TGTGCCAGCAGCCAAAGGACAGGGTTCCAAGAGACCCAGTACTTC
once,TRBJ2-7,TRBD1,TRBV11-2,CASSSLDRGRQSEQYF,TGTGCCAGCAGCTCCCTCGACAGGGGGCGGCAGTCGGAGCAGTACTTC
NA,TRBJ2-5,NA,TRBV7-9,CASSLGSSGRETQYF,TGTGCCAGCAGCTTAGGGAGTAGCGGAAGAGAGACCCAGTACTTC